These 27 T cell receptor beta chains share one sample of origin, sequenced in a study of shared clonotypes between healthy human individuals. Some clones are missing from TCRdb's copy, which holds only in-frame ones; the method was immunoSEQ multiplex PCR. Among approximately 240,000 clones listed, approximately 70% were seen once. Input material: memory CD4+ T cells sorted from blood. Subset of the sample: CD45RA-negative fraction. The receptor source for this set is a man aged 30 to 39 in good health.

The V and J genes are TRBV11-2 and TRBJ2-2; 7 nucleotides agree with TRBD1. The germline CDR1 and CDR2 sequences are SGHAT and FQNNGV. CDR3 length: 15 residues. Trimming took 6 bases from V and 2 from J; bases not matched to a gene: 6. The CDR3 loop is CASSSDRVNTGELFF. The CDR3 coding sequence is TGTGCCAGCAGTTCCGACAGGGTAAACACCGGGGAGCTGTTTTTT.

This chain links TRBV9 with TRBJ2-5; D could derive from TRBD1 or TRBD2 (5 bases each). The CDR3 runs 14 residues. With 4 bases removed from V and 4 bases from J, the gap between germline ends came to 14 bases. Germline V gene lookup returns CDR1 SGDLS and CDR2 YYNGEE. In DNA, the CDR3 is TGTGCCAGCAGCCCGAGGGGAATTGGAGAGACCCAGTACTTC. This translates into CASSPRGIGETQYF.

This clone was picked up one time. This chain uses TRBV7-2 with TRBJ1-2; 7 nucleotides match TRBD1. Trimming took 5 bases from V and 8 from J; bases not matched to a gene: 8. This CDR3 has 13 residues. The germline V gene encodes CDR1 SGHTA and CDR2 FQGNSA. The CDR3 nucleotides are TGTGCCAGCAGCGGAAAGGGGGCTTTAGGCTACACCTTC. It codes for CASSGKGALGYTF.

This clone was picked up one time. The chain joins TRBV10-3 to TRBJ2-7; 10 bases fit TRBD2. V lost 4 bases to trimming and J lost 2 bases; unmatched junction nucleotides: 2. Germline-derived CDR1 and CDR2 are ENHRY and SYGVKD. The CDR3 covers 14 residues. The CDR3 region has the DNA TGTGCCATCAGTGCTAGCGGGGGAACCTACGAGCAGTACTTC. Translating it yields CAISASGGTYEQYF.

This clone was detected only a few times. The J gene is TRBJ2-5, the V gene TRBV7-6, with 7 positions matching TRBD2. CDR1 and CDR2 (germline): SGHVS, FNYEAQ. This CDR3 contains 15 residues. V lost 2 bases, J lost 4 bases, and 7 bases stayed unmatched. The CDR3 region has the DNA TGTGCCAGCAGCTTATTCCAGGGAGGGTCAGAGACCCAGTACTTC. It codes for CASSLFQGGSETQYF.

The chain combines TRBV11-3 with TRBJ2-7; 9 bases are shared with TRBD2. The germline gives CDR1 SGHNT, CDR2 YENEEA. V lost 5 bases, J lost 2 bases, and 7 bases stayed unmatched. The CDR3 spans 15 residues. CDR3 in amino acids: CASSVGSSGAYEQYF. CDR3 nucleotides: TGTGCCAGCAGCGTAGGGTCTAGCGGGGCCTACGAGCAGTACTTC.

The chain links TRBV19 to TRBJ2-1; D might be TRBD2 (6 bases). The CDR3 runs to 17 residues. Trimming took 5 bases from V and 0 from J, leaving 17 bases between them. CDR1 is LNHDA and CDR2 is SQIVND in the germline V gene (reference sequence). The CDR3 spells CASSGLASLSSYNEQFF. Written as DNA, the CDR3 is TGTGCCAGTAGTGGGCTAGCGAGCTTGAGCTCCTACAATGAGCAGTTCTTC.

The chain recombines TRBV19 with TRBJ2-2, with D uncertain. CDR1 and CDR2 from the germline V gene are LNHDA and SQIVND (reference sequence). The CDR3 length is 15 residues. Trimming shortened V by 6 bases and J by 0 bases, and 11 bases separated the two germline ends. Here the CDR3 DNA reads TGTGCCAGTAGCCCCGGGCGTACGAACACCGGGGAGCTGTTTTTT. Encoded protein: CASSPGRTNTGELFF.

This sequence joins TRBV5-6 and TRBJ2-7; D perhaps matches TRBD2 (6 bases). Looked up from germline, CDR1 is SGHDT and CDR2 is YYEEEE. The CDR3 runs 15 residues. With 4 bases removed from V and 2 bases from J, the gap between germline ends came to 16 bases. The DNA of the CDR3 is TGTGCCAGCAGCCTCCTGAGGTTAGCGGCCTACGAGCAGTACTTC. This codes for CASSLLRLAAYEQYF.

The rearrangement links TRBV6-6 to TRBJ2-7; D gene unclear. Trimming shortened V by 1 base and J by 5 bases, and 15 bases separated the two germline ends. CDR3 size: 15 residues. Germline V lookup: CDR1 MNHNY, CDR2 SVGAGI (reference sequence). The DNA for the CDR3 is TGTGCCAGCAGTTACTATCGTGGGGATTTGGACGAGCAGTACTTC. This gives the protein CASSYYRGDLDEQYF.

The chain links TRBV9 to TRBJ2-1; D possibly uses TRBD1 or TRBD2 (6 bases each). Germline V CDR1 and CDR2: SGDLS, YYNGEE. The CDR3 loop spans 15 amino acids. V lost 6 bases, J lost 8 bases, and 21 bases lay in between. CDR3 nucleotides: TGTGCCAGCACCAAAGCGGGCGGAAAGGGGGATGAGCAGTTCTTC. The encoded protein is CASTKAGGKGDEQFF.

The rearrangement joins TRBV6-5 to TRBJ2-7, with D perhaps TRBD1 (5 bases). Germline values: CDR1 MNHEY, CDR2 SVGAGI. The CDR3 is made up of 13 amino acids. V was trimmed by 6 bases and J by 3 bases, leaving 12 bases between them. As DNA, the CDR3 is TGTGCCAGCAGGCCCGGACACCGCTACGAGCAGTACTTC. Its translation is CASRPGHRYEQYF.

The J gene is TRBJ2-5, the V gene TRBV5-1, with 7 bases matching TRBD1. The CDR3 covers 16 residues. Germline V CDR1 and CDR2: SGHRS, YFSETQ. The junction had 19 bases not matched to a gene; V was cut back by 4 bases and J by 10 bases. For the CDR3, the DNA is TGCGCCAGCAGCCTCACAATGACAGGGTTGAGTGGTGACCAGTACTTC. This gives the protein CASSLTMTGLSGDQYF.

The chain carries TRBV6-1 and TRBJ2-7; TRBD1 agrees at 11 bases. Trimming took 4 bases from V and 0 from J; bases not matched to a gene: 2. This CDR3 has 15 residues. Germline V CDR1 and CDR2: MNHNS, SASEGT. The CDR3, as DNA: TGTGCCAGCAGTGTAGGACAGGGGGCCTCCTACGAGCAGTACTTC. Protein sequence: CASSVGQGASYEQYF.

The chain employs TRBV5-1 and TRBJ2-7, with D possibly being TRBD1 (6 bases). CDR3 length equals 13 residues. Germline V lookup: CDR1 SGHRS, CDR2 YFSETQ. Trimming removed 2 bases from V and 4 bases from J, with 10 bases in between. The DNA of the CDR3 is TGCGCCAGCAGCTTCGGACAGCATTACGAGCAGTACTTC. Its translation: CASSFGQHYEQYF.

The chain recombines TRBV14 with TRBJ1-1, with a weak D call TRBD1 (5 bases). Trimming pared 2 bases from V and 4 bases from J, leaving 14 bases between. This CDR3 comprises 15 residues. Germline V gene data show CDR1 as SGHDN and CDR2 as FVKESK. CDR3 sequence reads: CASSQLAGFSTEAFF. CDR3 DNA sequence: TGTGCCAGCAGCCAATTGGCAGGGTTTAGCACTGAAGCTTTCTTT.

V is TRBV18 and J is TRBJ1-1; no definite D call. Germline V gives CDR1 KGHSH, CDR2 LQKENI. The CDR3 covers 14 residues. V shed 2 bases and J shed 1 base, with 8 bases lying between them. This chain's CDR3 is CASSPKGGNTEAFF. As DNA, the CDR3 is TGTGCCAGCTCACCAAAGGGTGGGAACACTGAAGCTTTCTTT. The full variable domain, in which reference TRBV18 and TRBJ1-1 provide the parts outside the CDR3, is NAGVMQNPRHLVRRRGQEARLRCSPMKGHSHVYWYRQLPEEGLKFMVYLQKENIIDESGMPKERFSAEFPKEGPSILRIQQVVRGDSAAYFCASSPKGGNTEAFFGQGTRLTVV.

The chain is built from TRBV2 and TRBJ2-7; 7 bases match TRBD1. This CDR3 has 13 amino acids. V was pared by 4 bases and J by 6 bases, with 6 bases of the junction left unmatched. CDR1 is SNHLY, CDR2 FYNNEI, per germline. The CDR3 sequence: CASSVDRAAEQYF. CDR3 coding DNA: TGTGCCAGCAGTGTTGACAGGGCAGCCGAGCAGTACTTC.

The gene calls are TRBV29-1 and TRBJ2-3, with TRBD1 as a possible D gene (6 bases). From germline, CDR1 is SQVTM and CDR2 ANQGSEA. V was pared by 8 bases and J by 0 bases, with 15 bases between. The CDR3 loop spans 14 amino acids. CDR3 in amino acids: CSTTRGRSTDTQYF. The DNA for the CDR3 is TGCAGCACAACCAGGGGAAGGAGCACAGATACGCAGTATTTT.

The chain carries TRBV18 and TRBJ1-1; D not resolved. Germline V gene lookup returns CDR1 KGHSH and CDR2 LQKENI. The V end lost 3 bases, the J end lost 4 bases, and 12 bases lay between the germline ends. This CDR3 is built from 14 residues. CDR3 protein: CASSPVWEATEAFF. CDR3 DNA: TGTGCCAGCTCACCCGTTTGGGAAGCCACTGAAGCTTTCTTT.

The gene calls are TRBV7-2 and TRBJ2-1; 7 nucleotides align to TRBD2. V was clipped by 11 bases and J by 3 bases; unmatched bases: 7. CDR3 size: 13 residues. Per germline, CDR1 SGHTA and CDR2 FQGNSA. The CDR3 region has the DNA TGTGCCGGGGAGCGGGACCGCTACAATGAGCAGTTCTTC. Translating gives CAGERDRYNEQFF.

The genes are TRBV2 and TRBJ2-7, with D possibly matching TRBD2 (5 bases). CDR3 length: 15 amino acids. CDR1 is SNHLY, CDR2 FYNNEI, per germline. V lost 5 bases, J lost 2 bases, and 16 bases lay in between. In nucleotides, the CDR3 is TGTGCCAGCAGTACACTTGCCCGAGGGCCCTACGAGCAGTACTTC. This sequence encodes CASSTLARGPYEQYF.

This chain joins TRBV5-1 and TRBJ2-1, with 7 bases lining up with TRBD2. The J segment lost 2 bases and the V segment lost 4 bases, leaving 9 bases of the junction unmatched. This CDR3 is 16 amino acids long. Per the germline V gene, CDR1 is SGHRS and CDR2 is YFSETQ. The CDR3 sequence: CASSLSGRFPYNEQFF. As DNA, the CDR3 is TGCGCCAGCAGCCTTTCCGGGAGGTTCCCCTACAATGAGCAGTTCTTC.

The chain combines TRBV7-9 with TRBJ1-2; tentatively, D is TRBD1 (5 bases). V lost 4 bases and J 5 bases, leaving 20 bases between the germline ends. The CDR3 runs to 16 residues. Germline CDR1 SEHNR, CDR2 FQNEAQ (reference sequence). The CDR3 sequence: CASSSRGPGGRYGYTF. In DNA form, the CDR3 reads TGTGCCAGCAGCTCCCGGGGACCTGGGGGTCGGTATGGCTACACCTTC.

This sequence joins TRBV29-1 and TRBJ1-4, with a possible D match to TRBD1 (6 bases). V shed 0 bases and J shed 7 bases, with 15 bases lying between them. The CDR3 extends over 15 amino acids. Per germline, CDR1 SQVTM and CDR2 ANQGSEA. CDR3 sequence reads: CSVEDLSGAREKLFF. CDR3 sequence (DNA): TGCAGCGTTGAAGATCTCTCAGGGGCGCGTGAAAAACTGTTTTTT.

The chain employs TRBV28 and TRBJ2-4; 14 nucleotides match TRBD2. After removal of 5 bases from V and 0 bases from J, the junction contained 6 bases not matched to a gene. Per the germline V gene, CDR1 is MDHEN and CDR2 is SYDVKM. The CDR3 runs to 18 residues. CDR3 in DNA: TGTGCCAGCAGTCTGGGACTAGCGGGAGCTAGAGCCAAAAACATTCAGTACTTC. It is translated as CASSLGLAGARAKNIQYF.

CDR3: CASSLRPGLAGGVGTDTQYF. CDR3 bases: TGTGCCAGCAGCTTAAGACCGGGACTAGCGGGAGGGGTCGGCACAGATACGCAGTATTTT. The chain carries TRBV7-6 and TRBJ2-3; 16 positions match TRBD2. The CDR3 contains 20 residues. From germline, CDR1 is SGHVS and CDR2 FNYEAQ. Trimming removed 2 bases from V and 1 base from J; junction bases left unmatched: 9.